This TCR beta chain derives from a study of T cells in Graves' hyperthyroidism and ophthalmopathy. The source material, RNA transcripts, was used to amplify TCR beta CDR3 regions. Primed by the HTBI set, a first-round RT-PCR was run on the TCR CDR3. TCRdb reanalysed the multiplex PCR reads using MiXCR and keeps one entry per CDR3 protein. The sample shows 400,000 to 550,000 distinct CDR3 sequences, around 15% of them seen only once. The CDR3 totals 13 residues. Germline-derived CDR1 and CDR2 are SGHTA and FQGNSA. V lost 3 bases and J lost 9; bases outside the gene matches: 6. V usage is TRBV7-2 and J usage is TRBJ1-1, with 8 bases lining up with TRBD1. This clonotype was sampled from a woman aged 18-35 years with Graves' hyperthyroidism. Material: blood. CDR3 coding DNA: TGTGCCAGCAGCTTCCCGGACAGGGACAAAGCTTTCTTT. This gives the protein CASSFPDRDKAFF.